A selection of T cell receptor beta chains follows, all from one sample in a study of response to subunit inactivated influenza vaccine. TCRdb re-called the RT-PCR reads through MiXCR, storing one row per CDR3 protein. This table has over 300,000 distinct CDR3 sequences, 21% appearing once. This specimen consisted of PBMCs from blood, obtained approximately 20 months after vaccination. The receptors shown here come from a man in his fifties or sixties who received an inactivated influenza vaccine. CDR3s include the opening cysteine and the closing phenylalanine or tryptophan. The D gene is left open where the match is weak. Clone size is stated in some rows and not others, as once, few, many or a class when expanded.

v_call: TRBV12-3/TRBV12-4; d_call: NA; clone_size: NA; j_call: TRBJ1-3; cdr3_aa: CASSLLGLSGNTIYF; cdr3_nt: TGTGCCAGCAGCCTACTGGGACTTTCAGGAAACACCATATATTTT
v_call: TRBV2; d_call: NA; clone_size: NA; j_call: TRBJ2-5; cdr3_aa: CASTEGGLVETQYF; cdr3_nt: TGTGCCAGCACCGAAGGAGGGCTGGTGGAGACCCAGTACTTC
v_call: TRBV6-6; d_call: NA; clone_size: NA; j_call: TRBJ2-7; cdr3_aa: CASSYAGGAEQYF; cdr3_nt: TGTGCCAGCAGTTACGCAGGAGGGGCCGAGCAGTACTTC
v_call: TRBV5-6; d_call: NA; clone_size: many; j_call: TRBJ1-1; cdr3_aa: CASSLSPGVNTEAFF; cdr3_nt: TGTGCCAGCAGCTTGTCCCCAGGAGTTAACACTGAAGCTTTCTTT
v_call: TRBV10-3; d_call: NA; clone_size: NA; j_call: TRBJ1-5; cdr3_aa: CAISRTADHQPQHF; cdr3_nt: TGTGCCATCAGTCGGACAGCAGATCACCAGCCCCAGCATTTT
v_call: TRBV18; d_call: NA; clone_size: NA; j_call: TRBJ2-2; cdr3_aa: CASSTLRDTGELFF; cdr3_nt: TGTGCCAGCTCAACTCTGAGGGACACCGGGGAGCTGTTTTTT
v_call: TRBV4-2; d_call: TRBD2; clone_size: NA; j_call: TRBJ2-5; cdr3_aa: CASSQLAGGFEETQYF; cdr3_nt: TGTGCCAGCAGCCAGCTAGCGGGCGGGTTTGAGGAGACCCAGTACTTC
v_call: TRBV9; d_call: TRBD2; clone_size: NA; j_call: TRBJ2-3; cdr3_aa: CASSVGSSGRTDTQYF; cdr3_nt: TGTGCCAGCAGCGTAGGGTCTAGCGGGAGGACAGATACGCAGTATTTT
v_call: TRBV4-1; d_call: NA; clone_size: many; j_call: TRBJ1-6; cdr3_aa: CASSQVRGGEHNSPLHF; cdr3_nt: TGCGCCAGCAGCCAAGTTCGGGGGGGCGAGCATAATTCACCCCTCCACTTT
v_call: TRBV14; d_call: TRBD2; clone_size: many; j_call: TRBJ2-3; cdr3_aa: CASSRGGAGRYTQYF; cdr3_nt: TGTGCCAGCAGTCGGGGAGGAGCGGGACGATATACGCAGTATTTT
v_call: TRBV12-3/TRBV12-4; d_call: NA; clone_size: many; j_call: TRBJ2-2; cdr3_aa: CASSLSLSAGELFF; cdr3_nt: TGTGCCAGCAGTTTAAGTCTGTCGGCGGGGGAGCTGTTTTTT
v_call: TRBV5-1; d_call: TRBD2; clone_size: NA; j_call: TRBJ2-7; cdr3_aa: CASSLGSSGGYEQYF; cdr3_nt: TGCGCCAGCAGCTTGGGTTCGAGCGGGGGCTACGAGCAGTACTTC
v_call: TRBV12-3/TRBV12-4; d_call: NA; clone_size: many; j_call: TRBJ1-3; cdr3_aa: CASRPQGSVENTIYF; cdr3_nt: TGTGCCAGCAGACCCCAGGGGTCGGTGGAAAACACCATATATTTT
v_call: TRBV20-1; d_call: NA; clone_size: few; j_call: TRBJ2-2; cdr3_aa: CSATKIPPGGGELFF; cdr3_nt: TGCAGTGCTACCAAGATCCCTCCCGGGGGCGGGGAGCTGTTTTTT
v_call: TRBV7-2; d_call: TRBD1; clone_size: few; j_call: TRBJ1-4; cdr3_aa: CASTRDRESEKLFF; cdr3_nt: TGTGCCAGCACAAGAGACAGGGAGAGCGAAAAACTGTTTTTT
v_call: TRBV6-5; d_call: NA; clone_size: NA; j_call: TRBJ1-2; cdr3_aa: CASSFSRSYGYTF; cdr3_nt: TGTGCCAGCAGTTTCTCGCGGTCCTATGGCTACACCTTC
v_call: TRBV3-1; d_call: NA; clone_size: few; j_call: TRBJ1-5; cdr3_aa: CASSQASNSNQPQHF; cdr3_nt: TGTGCCAGCAGTCAGGCTAGCAATAGCAATCAGCCCCAGCATTTT
v_call: TRBV12-3/TRBV12-4; d_call: NA; clone_size: NA; j_call: TRBJ2-5; cdr3_aa: CASSPKGETQYF; cdr3_nt: TGTGCCAGCAGTCCAAAGGGAGAGACCCAGTACTTC
v_call: TRBV9; d_call: TRBD1; clone_size: NA; j_call: TRBJ2-2; cdr3_aa: CASSTPVQGAGTGELFF; cdr3_nt: TGTGCCAGCAGCACCCCCGTGCAGGGGGCGGGGACCGGGGAGCTGTTTTTT
v_call: TRBV2; d_call: NA; clone_size: few; j_call: TRBJ1-1; cdr3_aa: CASSDWNTEAFF; cdr3_nt: TGTGCCAGCAGTGATTGGAACACTGAAGCTTTCTTT
v_call: TRBV9; d_call: NA; clone_size: NA; j_call: TRBJ1-2; cdr3_aa: CASSAQTQGTGYGYTF; cdr3_nt: TGTGCCAGCAGCGCCCAAACCCAGGGGACGGGCTATGGCTACACCTTC
v_call: TRBV28; d_call: NA; clone_size: few; j_call: TRBJ1-5; cdr3_aa: CASSLSIQGTKRGDQPQHF; cdr3_nt: TGTGCCAGCAGTTTATCTATCCAGGGAACGAAACGAGGTGATCAGCCCCAGCATTTT
v_call: TRBV4-2; d_call: NA; clone_size: few; j_call: TRBJ1-6; cdr3_aa: CASSQDRAGAVPSSYNSPLHF; cdr3_nt: TGTGCCAGCAGCCAAGATCGGGCAGGGGCCGTCCCGAGCTCCTATAATTCACCCCTCCACTTT
v_call: TRBV7-6; d_call: NA; clone_size: few; j_call: TRBJ1-4; cdr3_aa: CASSPTPGAFNEKLFF; cdr3_nt: TGTGCCAGCAGTCCAACCCCAGGGGCGTTTAATGAAAAACTGTTTTTT
v_call: TRBV20-1; d_call: TRBD1; clone_size: NA; j_call: TRBJ1-4; cdr3_aa: CSARPPGDRGLVNEKLFF; cdr3_nt: TGCAGTGCTAGACCCCCTGGGGACAGGGGGCTTGTAAATGAAAAACTGTTTTTT
v_call: TRBV28; d_call: NA; clone_size: NA; j_call: TRBJ1-5; cdr3_aa: CASSLSGAPSNQPQHF; cdr3_nt: TGTGCCAGCAGTTTATCAGGGGCTCCTAGCAATCAGCCCCAGCATTTT
v_call: TRBV20-1; d_call: NA; clone_size: many; j_call: TRBJ1-1; cdr3_aa: CSGPEGFMNTEAFF; cdr3_nt: TGCAGTGGGCCAGAGGGCTTTATGAACACTGAAGCTTTCTTT
v_call: TRBV6-2/TRBV6-3; d_call: NA; clone_size: few; j_call: TRBJ2-1; cdr3_aa: CASSSQGYNEQFF; cdr3_nt: TGTGCCAGCAGTTCTCAGGGGTACAATGAGCAGTTCTTC
v_call: TRBV3-1; d_call: NA; clone_size: few; j_call: TRBJ1-6; cdr3_aa: CASSQDPSPLHF; cdr3_nt: TGTGCCAGCAGCCAAGACCCTTCACCCCTCCACTTT
v_call: TRBV5-1; d_call: NA; clone_size: NA; j_call: TRBJ2-3; cdr3_aa: CASSSGEGRITDTQYF; cdr3_nt: TGCGCCAGCAGCTCGGGAGAGGGGCGCATAACAGATACGCAGTATTTT
v_call: TRBV9; d_call: NA; clone_size: NA; j_call: TRBJ2-1; cdr3_aa: CASSVVADSYNEQFF; cdr3_nt: TGTGCCAGCAGCGTAGTGGCTGACTCCTACAATGAGCAGTTCTTC
v_call: TRBV27; d_call: TRBD1; clone_size: NA; j_call: TRBJ2-1; cdr3_aa: CASGPRTGMVFRDEQFF; cdr3_nt: TGTGCCAGCGGCCCTAGGACAGGGATGGTATTTAGAGATGAGCAGTTCTTC
v_call: TRBV29-1; d_call: TRBD1; clone_size: NA; j_call: TRBJ1-2; cdr3_aa: CSVLGQESIGYTF; cdr3_nt: TGCAGCGTTCTGGGACAGGAGAGCATTGGCTACACCTTC
v_call: TRBV20-1; d_call: TRBD2; clone_size: NA; j_call: TRBJ2-5; cdr3_aa: CSAFHPDLGLAGWKAQYF; cdr3_nt: TGCAGTGCCTTCCACCCCGACCTCGGACTAGCGGGGTGGAAGGCCCAGTACTTC
v_call: TRBV6-4; d_call: NA; clone_size: NA; j_call: TRBJ2-7; cdr3_aa: CASSLTRGTYEQYF; cdr3_nt: TGTGCCAGCAGCCTGACTAGGGGGACATACGAGCAGTACTTC
v_call: TRBV27; d_call: NA; clone_size: NA; j_call: TRBJ2-1; cdr3_aa: CASSSRGRSYNEQFF; cdr3_nt: TGTGCCAGCAGTTCCAGGGGGAGGTCCTACAATGAGCAGTTCTTC
v_call: TRBV20-1; d_call: NA; clone_size: few; j_call: TRBJ2-3; cdr3_aa: CSAHTDTQYF; cdr3_nt: TGCAGTGCTCACACAGATACGCAGTATTTT
v_call: TRBV3-1; d_call: TRBD1; clone_size: many; j_call: TRBJ1-6; cdr3_aa: CASSPGQRNSPLHF; cdr3_nt: TGTGCCAGCAGTCCGGGACAGCGAAATTCACCCCTCCACTTT
v_call: TRBV10-3; d_call: TRBD1; clone_size: NA; j_call: TRBJ2-3; cdr3_aa: CAISASGTGTDTQYF; cdr3_nt: TGTGCCATCAGTGCCTCGGGGACAGGCACAGATACGCAGTATTTT
v_call: TRBV27; d_call: TRBD2; clone_size: few; j_call: TRBJ2-1; cdr3_aa: CASSLPAGGGNEQFF; cdr3_nt: TGTGCCAGCAGTCTCCCGGCGGGAGGAGGTAATGAGCAGTTCTTC
v_call: TRBV6-1; d_call: TRBD2; clone_size: NA; j_call: TRBJ2-7; cdr3_aa: CASYGTSGSRYEQYF; cdr3_nt: TGTGCCAGTTACGGGACTAGCGGGAGTAGATACGAGCAGTACTTC
v_call: TRBV20-1; d_call: NA; clone_size: NA; j_call: TRBJ2-1; cdr3_aa: CSASAGLQGNNEQFF; cdr3_nt: TGCAGTGCCTCAGCGGGCCTTCAGGGTAACAATGAGCAGTTCTTC
v_call: TRBV2; d_call: NA; clone_size: NA; j_call: TRBJ1-2; cdr3_aa: CASSQRDYYGYTF; cdr3_nt: TGTGCCAGCAGTCAGAGGGACTACTATGGCTACACCTTC
v_call: TRBV19; d_call: NA; clone_size: NA; j_call: TRBJ2-2; cdr3_aa: CASSIDFQGSFAGELFF; cdr3_nt: TGTGCCAGTAGTATAGATTTTCAGGGGAGCTTCGCCGGGGAGCTGTTTTTT
v_call: TRBV6-1; d_call: NA; clone_size: NA; j_call: TRBJ2-3; cdr3_aa: CASSVHIQSREQYF; cdr3_nt: TGTGCCAGCAGTGTCCACATACAATCAAGGGAGCAGTATTTT
v_call: TRBV6-2/TRBV6-3; d_call: NA; clone_size: NA; j_call: TRBJ1-5; cdr3_aa: CASSYSTVEGQPQHF; cdr3_nt: TGTGCCAGCAGTTATTCGACAGTTGAGGGTCAGCCCCAGCATTTT